A selection of T cell receptor beta chains follows, all from one sample in a study of identical twins. TCRdb recomputed calls from the 5' RACE reads with MiXCR, one row per CDR3 protein. The sample lists about 730,000 distinct CDR3 sequences, about 20% seen once, with about 4.5% in the top ten. The same sample was also studied in work on T cells expressing NK-cell markers.

Sequencing input: PBMCs. Receptor source: a woman aged 18-29 years in good health. The CDR3 runs from the conserved cysteine through the conserved F or W. The D gene is left open where the match is weak. Some rows have no size entry. The others give once, few or many, or a class for an expanded clone.

-	TRBV20-1	TRBJ2-5	-	TGCAGTCCCTGGACGTTCCAAGAGACCCAGTACTTC	CSPWTFQETQYF
many	TRBV20-1	TRBJ1-2	-	TGCATATGGGGGCTTAACTATGGCTACACCTTC	CIWGLNYGYTF
few	TRBV12-3/TRBV12-4	TRBJ2-1	TRBD2	TGTGCCAGCGGCCCAGCGGGGGGGAGGTACAATGAGCAGTTCTTC	CASGPAGGRYNEQFF
-	TRBV4-1	TRBJ2-7	TRBD1	TGCGCCAGCAGCCAAGATCAGGAGGCCGGGACAGGGCGGTACGAGCAGTACTTC	CASSQDQEAGTGRYEQYF
many	TRBV20-1	TRBJ2-5	-	TGCAGTGCTAGAGTGTCTTTGGGGGAGACCCAGTACTTC	CSARVSLGETQYF
-	TRBV5-4	TRBJ2-5	-	TGTGCCAGCAGCCCCCATCGCGGACCAGGTCAAGAGACCCAGTACTTC	CASSPHRGPGQETQYF
-	TRBV20-1	TRBJ1-3	-	TGCAGTGCTTCAGGACAGTTTGGCGGAAACACCATATATTTT	CSASGQFGGNTIYF
-	TRBV20-1	TRBJ1-2	TRBD1	TGCAGTGCTAGAGATCTTATCATCGTCCGGGACAGGGAAGGCTACACCTTC	CSARDLIIVRDREGYTF
-	TRBV7-7	TRBJ2-5	TRBD1	TGTGCCAGCAGCCCCGGGACAGAACAGACCCAGTACTTC	CASSPGTEQTQYF
-	TRBV6-1	TRBJ1-2	TRBD1	TGTGCCAGCAGTCCCCCCCGGGACAGGGCCTATGGCTACACCTTC	CASSPPRDRAYGYTF
many	TRBV11-2	TRBJ2-1	TRBD2	TGTGCCAGCAGCTTAGTACTAGCGGGAGTACATGAGCAGTTCTTC	CASSLVLAGVHEQFF
few	TRBV7-9	TRBJ2-7	-	TGTGCCAGCAGCTTTGCCGGCTCGATGCAGTACTTC	CASSFAGSMQYF